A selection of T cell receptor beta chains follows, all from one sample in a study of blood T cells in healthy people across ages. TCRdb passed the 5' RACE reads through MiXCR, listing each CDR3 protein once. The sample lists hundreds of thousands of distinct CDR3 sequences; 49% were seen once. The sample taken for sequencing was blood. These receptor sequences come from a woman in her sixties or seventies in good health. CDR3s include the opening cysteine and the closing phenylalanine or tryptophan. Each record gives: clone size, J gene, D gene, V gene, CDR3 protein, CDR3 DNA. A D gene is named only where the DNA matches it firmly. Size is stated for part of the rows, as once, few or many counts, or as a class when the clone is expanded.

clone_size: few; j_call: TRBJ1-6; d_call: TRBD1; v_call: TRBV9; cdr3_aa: CASSATGNSPLHF; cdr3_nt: TGTGCCAGCAGCGCGACAGGGAATTCACCCCTCCACTTT
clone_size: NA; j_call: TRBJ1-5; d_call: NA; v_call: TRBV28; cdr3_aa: CVAQGGNQSQHF; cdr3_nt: TGTGTGGCGCAGGGTGGCAATCAGTCCCAGCATTTT
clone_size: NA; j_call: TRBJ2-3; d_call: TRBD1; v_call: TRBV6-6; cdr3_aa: CASSYGAQGADTQYF; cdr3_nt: TGTGCCAGCAGTTACGGGGCGCAGGGGGCAGATACGCAGTATTTT
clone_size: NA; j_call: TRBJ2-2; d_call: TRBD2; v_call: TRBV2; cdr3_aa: CARKRDALNTGELFF; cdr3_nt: TGTGCCAGAAAGCGGGACGCCCTAAACACCGGGGAGCTGTTTTTT
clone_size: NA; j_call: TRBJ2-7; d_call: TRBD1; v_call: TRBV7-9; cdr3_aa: CASDAGTACNEQYF; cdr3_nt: TGTGCTAGCGACGCCGGGACAGCATGCAATGAGCAGTACTTC
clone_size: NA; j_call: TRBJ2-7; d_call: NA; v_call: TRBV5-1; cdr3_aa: CASSLVFLRDYEQYF; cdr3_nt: TGCGCCAGCAGCTTGGTCTTTTTGAGGGACTACGAGCAGTACTTC
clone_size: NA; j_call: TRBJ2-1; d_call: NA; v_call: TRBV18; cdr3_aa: CASSPDAGYNEQFF; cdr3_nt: TGTGCCAGCTCACCGGACGCTGGATACAATGAGCAGTTCTTC
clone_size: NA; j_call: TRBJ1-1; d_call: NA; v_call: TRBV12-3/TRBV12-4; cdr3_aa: CASSLCRAFF; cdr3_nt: TGTGCCAGCAGTTTATGTAGGGCTTTCTTT
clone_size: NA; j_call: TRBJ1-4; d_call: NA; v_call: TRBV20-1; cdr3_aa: CSARDHRVGNEKLFF; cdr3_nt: TGCAGTGCTAGAGATCACAGGGTCGGGAATGAAAAACTGTTTTTT
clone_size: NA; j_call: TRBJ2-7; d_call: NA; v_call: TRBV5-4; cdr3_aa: CASSLGSGDRIYEQYF; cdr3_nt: TGTGCCAGCAGCTTGGGGAGCGGGGACAGGATCTACGAGCAGTACTTC
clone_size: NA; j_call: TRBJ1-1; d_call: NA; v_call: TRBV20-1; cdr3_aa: CSAREPQRNTEAFF; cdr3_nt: TGCAGTGCTAGAGAACCTCAGCGGAACACTGAAGCTTTCTTT
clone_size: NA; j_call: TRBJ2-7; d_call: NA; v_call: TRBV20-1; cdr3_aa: CSARRDDYEQYF; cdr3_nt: TGCAGTGCTAGAAGGGACGACTACGAGCAGTACTTC
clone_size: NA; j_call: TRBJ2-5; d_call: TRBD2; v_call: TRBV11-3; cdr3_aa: CASSSRGGVAGQETQYF; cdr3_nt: TGTGCCAGCAGCTCGCGGGGGGGGGTAGCGGGGCAAGAGACCCAGTACTTC
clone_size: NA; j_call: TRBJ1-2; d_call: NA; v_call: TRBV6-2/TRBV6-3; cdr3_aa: CASSDQTQGDYGYTF; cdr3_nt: TGTGCCAGCAGTGACCAGACACAGGGAGACTATGGCTACACCTTC
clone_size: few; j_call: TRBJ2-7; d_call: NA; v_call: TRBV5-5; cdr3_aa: CASSLIIISSYEQYF; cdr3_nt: TGTGCCAGCAGCTTGATTATTATCTCATCCTACGAGCAGTACTTC
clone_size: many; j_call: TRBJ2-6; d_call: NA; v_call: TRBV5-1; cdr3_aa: CASSSGSSGANVLTF; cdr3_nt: TGTGCCAGCAGCTCGGGGAGCTCTGGGGCCAACGTCCTGACTTTC
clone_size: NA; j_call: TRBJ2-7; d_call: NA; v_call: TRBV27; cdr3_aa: CASKSGRSYEQYF; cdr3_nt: TGTGCCAGCAAGAGCGGGCGCTCCTACGAGCAGTACTTC
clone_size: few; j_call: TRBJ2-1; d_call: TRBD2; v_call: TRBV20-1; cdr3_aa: CSAKIAGGPNNEQFF; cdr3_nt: TGCAGTGCTAAGATAGCGGGAGGGCCCAACAATGAGCAGTTCTTC
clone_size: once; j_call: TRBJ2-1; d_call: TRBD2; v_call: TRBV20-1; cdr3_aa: CSAPPGTSGPRVQFF; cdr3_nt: TGCAGTGCTCCGCCGGGGACTAGCGGCCCGAGGGTGCAGTTCTTC
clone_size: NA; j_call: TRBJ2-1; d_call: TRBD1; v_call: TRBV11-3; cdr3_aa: CASSLVGTGTNEQFF; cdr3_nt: TGTGCCAGCAGCTTAGTGGGGACAGGGACCAATGAGCAGTTCTTC
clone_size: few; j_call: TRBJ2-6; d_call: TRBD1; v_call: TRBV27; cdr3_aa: CASSPRTGSAGANVLTF; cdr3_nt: TGTGCCAGCAGTCCGAGGACAGGGTCCGCCGGGGCCAACGTCCTGACTTTC
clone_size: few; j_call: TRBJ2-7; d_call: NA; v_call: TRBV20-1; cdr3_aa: CSARNRFLYEQYF; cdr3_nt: TGCAGTGCTAGAAACAGGTTCCTCTACGAGCAGTACTTC